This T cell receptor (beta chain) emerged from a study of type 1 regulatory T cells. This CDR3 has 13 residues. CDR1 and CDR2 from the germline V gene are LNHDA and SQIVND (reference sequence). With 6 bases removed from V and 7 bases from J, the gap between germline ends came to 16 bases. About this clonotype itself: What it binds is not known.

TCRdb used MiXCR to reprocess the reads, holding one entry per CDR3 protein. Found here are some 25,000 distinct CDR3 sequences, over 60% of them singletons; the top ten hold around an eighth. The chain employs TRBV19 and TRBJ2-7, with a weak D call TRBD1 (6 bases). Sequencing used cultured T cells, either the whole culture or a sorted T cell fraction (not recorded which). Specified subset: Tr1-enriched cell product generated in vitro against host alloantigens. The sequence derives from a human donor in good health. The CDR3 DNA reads TGTGCCAGTAGAGGGCAGGGGTCTCGGGAGCAGTACTTC. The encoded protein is CASRGQGSREQYF.